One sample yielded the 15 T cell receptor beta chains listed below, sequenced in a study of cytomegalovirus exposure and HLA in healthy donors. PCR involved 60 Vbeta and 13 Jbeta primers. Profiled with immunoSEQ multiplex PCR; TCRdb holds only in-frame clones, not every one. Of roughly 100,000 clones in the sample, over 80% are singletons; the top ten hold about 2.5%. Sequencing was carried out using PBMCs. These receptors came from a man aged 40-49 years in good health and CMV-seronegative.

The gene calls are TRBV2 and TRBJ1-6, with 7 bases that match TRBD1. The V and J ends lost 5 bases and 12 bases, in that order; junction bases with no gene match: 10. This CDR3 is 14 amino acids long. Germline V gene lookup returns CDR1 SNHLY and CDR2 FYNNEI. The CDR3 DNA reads TGTGCCAGCAGTTTCCCACAGGGGTTGGTACCCCTCCACTTT. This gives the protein CASSFPQGLVPLHF.

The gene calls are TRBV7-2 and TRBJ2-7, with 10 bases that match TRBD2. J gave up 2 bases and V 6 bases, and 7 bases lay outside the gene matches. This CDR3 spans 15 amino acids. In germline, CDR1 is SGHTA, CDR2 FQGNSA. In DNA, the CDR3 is TGTGCCAGCAGTTATACTAGCGGGGAAACCTACGAGCAGTACTTC. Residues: CASSYTSGETYEQYF.

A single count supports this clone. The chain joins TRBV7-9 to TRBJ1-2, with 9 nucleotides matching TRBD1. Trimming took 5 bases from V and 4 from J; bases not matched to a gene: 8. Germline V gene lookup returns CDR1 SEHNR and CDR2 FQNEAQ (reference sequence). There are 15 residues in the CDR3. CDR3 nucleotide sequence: TGTGCCAGCAGCCCCAGGACAGGGGCCGGCTATGGCTACACCTTC. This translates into CASSPRTGAGYGYTF.

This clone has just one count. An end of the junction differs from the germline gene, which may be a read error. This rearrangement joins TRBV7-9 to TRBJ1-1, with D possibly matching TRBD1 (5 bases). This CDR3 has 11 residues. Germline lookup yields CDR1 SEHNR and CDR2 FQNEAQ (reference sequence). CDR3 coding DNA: TGTTCCAGCACCGACAGTTGGCAAGCTTTCTTT. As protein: CSSTDSWQAFF.

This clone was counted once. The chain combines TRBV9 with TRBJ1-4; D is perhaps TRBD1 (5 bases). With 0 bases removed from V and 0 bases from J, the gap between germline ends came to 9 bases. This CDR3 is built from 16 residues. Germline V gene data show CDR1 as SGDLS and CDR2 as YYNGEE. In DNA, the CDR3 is TGTGCCAGCAGCGTAGAAGGGGCGGCAACTAATGAAAAACTGTTTTTT. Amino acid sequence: CASSVEGAATNEKLFF. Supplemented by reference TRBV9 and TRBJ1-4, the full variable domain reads DSGVTQTPKHLITATGQRVTLRCSPRSGDLSVYWYQQSLDQGLQFLIQYYNGEERAKGNILERFSAQQFPDLHSELNLSSLELGDSALYFCASSVEGAATNEKLFFGSGTQLSVL.

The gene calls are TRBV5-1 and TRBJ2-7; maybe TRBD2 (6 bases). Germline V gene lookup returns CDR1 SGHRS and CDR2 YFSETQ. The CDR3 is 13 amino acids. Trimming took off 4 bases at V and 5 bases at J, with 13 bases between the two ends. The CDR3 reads CASSRLPSDEQYF. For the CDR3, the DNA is TGCGCCAGCAGCCGCCTACCTAGCGACGAGCAGTACTTC.

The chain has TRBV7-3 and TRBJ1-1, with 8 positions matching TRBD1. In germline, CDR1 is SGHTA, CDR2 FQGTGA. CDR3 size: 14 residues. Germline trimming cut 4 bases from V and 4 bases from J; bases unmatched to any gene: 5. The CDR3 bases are TGTGCCAGCAGCTCCCAGGGGGCGAGCACTGAAGCTTTCTTT. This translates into CASSSQGASTEAFF.

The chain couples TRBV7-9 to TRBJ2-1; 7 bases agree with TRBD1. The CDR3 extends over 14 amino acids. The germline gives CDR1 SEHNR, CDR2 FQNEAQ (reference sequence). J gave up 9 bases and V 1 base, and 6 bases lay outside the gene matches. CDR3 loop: CASSLGQGVGEQFF. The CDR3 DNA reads TGTGCCAGCAGCTTAGGACAGGGTGTCGGTGAGCAGTTCTTC.

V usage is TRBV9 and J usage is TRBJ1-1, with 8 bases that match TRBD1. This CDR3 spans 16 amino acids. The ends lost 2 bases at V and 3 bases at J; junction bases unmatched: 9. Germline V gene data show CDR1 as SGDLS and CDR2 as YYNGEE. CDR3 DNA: TGTGCCAGCAGCGTTGAGGGACAGGTAGTCCACACTGAAGCTTTCTTT. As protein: CASSVEGQVVHTEAFF.

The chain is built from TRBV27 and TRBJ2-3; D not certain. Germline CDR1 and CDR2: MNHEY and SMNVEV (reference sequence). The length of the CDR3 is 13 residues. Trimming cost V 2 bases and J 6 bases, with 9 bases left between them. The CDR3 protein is CASSLGRVDTQYF. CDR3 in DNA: TGTGCCAGCAGTTTAGGTAGAGTTGATACGCAGTATTTT.

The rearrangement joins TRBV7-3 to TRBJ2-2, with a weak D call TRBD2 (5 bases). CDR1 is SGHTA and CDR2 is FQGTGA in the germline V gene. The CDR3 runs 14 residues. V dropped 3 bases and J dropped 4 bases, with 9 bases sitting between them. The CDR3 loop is CASSLGRGTGELFF. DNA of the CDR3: TGTGCCAGCAGCTTGGGTCGGGGCACCGGGGAGCTGTTTTTT.

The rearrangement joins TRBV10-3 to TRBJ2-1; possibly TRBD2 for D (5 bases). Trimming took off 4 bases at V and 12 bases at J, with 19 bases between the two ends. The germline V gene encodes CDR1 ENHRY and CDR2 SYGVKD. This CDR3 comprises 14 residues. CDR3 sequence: CAISGPDAGSGQFF. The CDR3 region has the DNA TGTGCCATCAGTGGCCCGGACGCGGGCAGCGGGCAGTTCTTC.

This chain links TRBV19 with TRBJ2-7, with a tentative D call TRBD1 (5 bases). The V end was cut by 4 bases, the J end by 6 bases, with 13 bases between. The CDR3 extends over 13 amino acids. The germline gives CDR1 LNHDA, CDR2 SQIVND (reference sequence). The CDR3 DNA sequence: TGTGCCAGTAGTACCGCCCAGGGCCTCGAGCAGTACTTC. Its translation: CASSTAQGLEQYF.

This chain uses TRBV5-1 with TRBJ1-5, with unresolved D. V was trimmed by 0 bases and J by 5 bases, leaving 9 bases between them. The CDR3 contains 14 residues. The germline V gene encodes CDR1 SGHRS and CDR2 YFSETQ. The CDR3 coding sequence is TGCGCCAGCAGCTTGGGGTCCGGGTATCAGCCCCAGCATTTT. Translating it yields CASSLGSGYQPQHF.

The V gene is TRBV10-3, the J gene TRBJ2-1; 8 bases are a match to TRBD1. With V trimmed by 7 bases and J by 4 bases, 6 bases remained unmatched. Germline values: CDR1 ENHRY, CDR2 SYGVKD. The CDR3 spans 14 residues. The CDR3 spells CAITEDREYNEQFF. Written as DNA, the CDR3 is TGTGCCATCACCGAGGACAGGGAGTACAATGAGCAGTTCTTC.